The 7 T cell receptor beta chains below were found in one sample sequenced in a study of human T cells and chemical hapten exposure. Time point in this sample: patch test 2, 6 weeks after DPC sensitization. Specified treatment: therapeutic diphenylcyclopropenone sensitization with weekly scalp DPC. TCRdb analysed the RACE reads with MiXCR anew, one entry per CDR3 protein. The data contain tens of thousands of distinct CDR3 sequences, approximately 9% of them singletons. The sample was whole blood, taken in connection with sensitization to the hapten diphenylcyclopropenone (DPC). The receptor set was obtained from a woman between 45 and 60 years old with alopecia areata. Some clones in this sample may be carry-over from other donors' samples.

This clonotype was seen only a few times. Because the CDR3's place on the DNA is in doubt, the DNA is left out and the CDR3 is given as listed by TCRdb. The rearrangement uses TRBV5-1 and TRBJ2-1. Germline CDR1 is SGHRS and CDR2 is YFSETQ. The CDR3 is 15 residues long, ends included. The CDR3 is CASRPMSSSSGDLFF.

The V call is TRBV7-9, the J call TRBJ1-5; D uncertain. Germline V gene data show CDR1 as SEHNR and CDR2 as FQNEAQ (reference sequence). The germline V and J ends were trimmed by 2 bases and 3 bases, with 11 bases remaining between them. CDR3 length: 15 residues. The CDR3 bases are TGTGCCAGCAGCTTATCCGGCGCGGACAATCAGCCCCAGCATTTT. Its protein is CASSLSGADNQPQHF.

This clonotype was seen a few times. V is TRBV4-3 and J is TRBJ2-3; no reliable D call. Per germline, CDR1 LGHNA and CDR2 YSLEER. V lost 0 bases, J lost 0 bases, and 4 bases lay in between. The length of the CDR3 is 14 residues. The CDR3 DNA sequence: TGCGCCAGCAGCCAAGATTGGAGCACAGATACGCAGTATTTT. This translates into CASSQDWSTDTQYF.

The chain employs TRBV7-9 and TRBJ1-1; 8 nucleotides match TRBD1. With 4 bases clipped from V and 6 bases from J, the junction kept 4 bases outside the gene matches. CDR1 and CDR2 (germline): SEHNR, FQNEAQ (reference sequence). This CDR3 spans 13 amino acids. The CDR3 DNA reads as TGTGCCAGCAGCTCCACAGGGGGGGCTGAAGCTTTCTTT. Amino acids: CASSSTGGAEAFF.

In DNA, the CDR3 is TGTGCCAGCAGCTTAGCGAGGGCTACAACTAATGAAAAACTGTTTTTT. This codes for CASSLARATTNEKLFF. This rearrangement joins TRBV7-9 to TRBJ1-4; no clear D. The CDR3 is 16 residues long. From germline, CDR1 is SEHNR and CDR2 FQNEAQ (reference sequence). The V end was cut by 0 bases, the J end by 0 bases, with 8 bases between.

There are many counts of this clonotype. The gene calls are TRBV20-1 and TRBJ1-5; possibly TRBD1 for D (5 bases). The CDR3 extends over 15 amino acids. Germline V lookup: CDR1 DFQATT, CDR2 SNEGSKA (reference sequence). V lost 0 bases and J 2 bases, leaving 11 bases between the germline ends. The CDR3 loop reads CSARDSRVGNQPQHF. As DNA, the CDR3 is TGCAGTGCTAGAGATAGCAGGGTGGGCAATCAGCCCCAGCATTTT.

This clonotype was seen repeatedly, ten times or more. The chain couples TRBV9 to TRBJ2-2; tentative D call: TRBD2 (6 bases). V was trimmed by 0 bases and J by 4 bases, leaving 10 bases between them. The CDR3 is 15 residues long. Germline CDR1 reads SGDLS; CDR2 reads YYNGEE. The DNA of the CDR3 is TGTGCCAGCAGCGTAGCGGGAGCTGTCACCGGGGAGCTGTTTTTT. Its protein is CASSVAGAVTGELFF.